This T cell receptor (beta chain) was documented in a study of blood T cells in healthy people across ages (dated by TCRdb to between 2015 and 2017). With regard to the full study: In model experiments, template switching captured about one uniquely barcoded TCR beta cDNA molecule for every two T cells. Using deep sequencing normalized with unique cDNA molecular identifiers, the study measured how TCR beta repertoire diversity changes with age. Donors of different ages were randomly distributed across sequencing lanes to avoid experimental bias. The study analyzed two additional independent replicas of 1 million unique cDNA reads from the same blood draw for two donors, one aged 18 to 30 and one aged 80 or older. Donors were grouped into four age groups: young (average roughly 17 years), middle-aged (approximately 41), aged (about 60) and long-lived (less than 85). Results and caveats for the whole study, not just this receptor: Observed TCR beta diversity per million T cells fell roughly linearly with age, and a significant reduction was already apparent by age roughly 40. Because profiling used bulk unsorted PBMCs, naive and antigen-experienced compartments could not be compared conclusively. Compared with the aged group, more naive CD4+ T cells, fewer expanded clones and increased TCR diversity were shown by the long-lived group, suggesting age selection. The CMV infection status of donors was not known, potentially confounding age-related changes in expanded clonotypes. Estimates of total diversity from one million sequenced T cells were regarded as lower bounds and underestimates. The percentage of naive T cells measured by flow cytometry correlated strongly with observed TCR beta diversity.

Trimming leaves V shorter by 5 bases and J shorter by 5 bases, with the junction holding 8 bases beyond the gene matches. The CDR3 numbers 16 residues from cysteine through phenylalanine. Only CDR3 DNA is held: 48 bases, read in frame from base 1. Looking up the germline V gene yields CDR1 SGHRS and CDR2 YFSETQ. As concerns this clonotype: Its antigen is currently not known. Nothing much larger sits one base from this clone, and base qualities are not available.

The approximately 39 donors, aged about 6 to 100 years, were systemically healthy Caucasian individuals from Russia. Around 10 milliliters of peripheral blood were collected from each donor into EDTA-treated Vacutainer tubes. PBMCs were isolated by Ficoll-Paque density-gradient centrifugation, with at least 6.5 million obtained per sample. Trizol reagent was used to extract total RNA from the PBMCs, yielding at least 6 micrograms per sample. The percentages of naive CD45RAhigh/CD27high T cells were determined by flow cytometry on a PBMC aliquot from every donor. The library relied on 5' RACE. The instrument given in TCRdb is Illumina HiSeq 2500. A second roughly 7 to 12 cycle PCR used a sample-barcoded 5' primer and a J-beta primer mix. A unique molecular identifier was introduced onto each TCR beta cDNA molecule by a template-switch 5' adaptor carrying 12 random nucleotides. Each sample yielded at least 3 million CDR3-containing paired-end reads. All of the RNA was converted into first-strand cDNA using the Mint cDNA synthesis kit, with a TRBC-specific oligonucleotide serving as the primer. Following uracil-DNA glycosylase treatment, all cDNA underwent a first 18-cycle PCR with the universal primers M1SS and BC2_uni_R. Per the source publication's procedure: Each sample was normalized by randomly selecting 1 million high-quality reads, each carrying a distinct molecular identifier. Reads with shared molecular identifiers were discarded instead of being binned into consensus sequences. MiTCR, run with a Q25 quality threshold and the strictest error-elimination algorithm, handled CDR3 identification, clonotype clustering and error correction. A nonparametric unseen species model with Euler transformation was used to estimate a lower bound on total TCR beta diversity. TCRdb applied fastp at Q25 and MiXCR to the public reads, then kept only in-frame beta chains. Each CDR3 protein appears once, grouped with its most common genes and DNA. TCRdb, rather than the study authors, made the V and J calls. Within this sample are about 620,000 distinct CDR3 sequences, with more than 45% of them counted one time only. The leading ten clones occupy roughly 13% of the sample.

This TCR came from a woman aged 80 or older in good health. The V and J segments used are TRBV5-1 and TRBJ2-1; the central 12 bases match TRBD2. Sequencing used blood. The nucleotide sequence is given as TGCGCCAGCAGTGGGGGCCGGACTAGCGGGAACAATGAGCAGTTCTTC. Protein translation: CASSGGRTSGNNEQFF. With the portions outside the CDR3 filled from the reference TRBV5-1 and TRBJ2-1 genes, the complete variable region becomes KAGVTQTPRYLIKTRGQQVTLSCSPISGHRSVSWYQQTPGQGLQFLFEYFSETQRNKGNFPGRFSGRQFSNSRSEMNVSTLELGDSALYLCASSGGRTSGNNEQFFGPGTRLTVL.